The source of this T cell receptor (beta chain) is a study of PD-L1 blockade in urothelial cancer. Study summary: Samples came from 3 weeks, at the second dose, and 6 weeks into treatment. Typically, measured as a median, blood samples had 140,000 or so T cells.

Points on this clone: Its antigen remains unknown.

Trimming at V came to 4 bases and at J to 5 bases, leaving 7 bases not matched to a gene. The CDR3 spans 14 residues. Germline CDR1 reads LGHNA; CDR2 reads YSLEER. Points from the study as a whole: Better survival was predicted by below-median pretreatment blood TCR clonality.

Clones were read by immunoSEQ multiplex PCR, and TCRdb kept only the in-frame ones, dropping some. The sample contains roughly 90,000 clones, 85% to 95% of which appear only once. The TCR comes from a man between 60 and 70 years old with urothelial cancer. The chain joins TRBV4-3 to TRBJ1-1; TRBD1 agrees at 7 bases. Sequenced material: PBMCs, taken around atezolizumab (anti-PD-L1) treatment. The CDR3 sequence: CASSRMNRGTEAFF. The DNA of the CDR3 is TGCGCCAGCAGCCGTATGAACAGGGGAACTGAAGCTTTCTTT.